This T cell receptor beta chain was obtained from a study of memory CD8 T cells in hepatitis C reinfection. As for time point: late/post reinfection, 12 to 24 weeks after detection. The sorted cells went straight to TCR sequencing with no prior in vitro expansion. TCRdb's table, derived via immunoSEQ multiplex PCR, lists solely in-frame clones and lacks some. The sample lists just over 45,000 clones; 80% to 90% were seen once. V was cut by 5 bases and J by 4 bases, with 12 bases left in between. Germline CDR1 and CDR2: SEHNR and FQNEAQ (reference sequence). The CDR3 totals 15 residues. The sample comprised naive CD8+ T cells sorted from blood. This clonotype was obtained from a man between 18 and 35 years old with hepatitis C virus infection. This chain links TRBV7-9 with TRBJ2-6, with D perhaps TRBD1 (6 bases). The CDR3 region is CASSLQGDGANVLTF. DNA for the CDR3: TGTGCCAGCAGCCTACAGGGAGACGGGGCCAACGTCCTGACTTTC.